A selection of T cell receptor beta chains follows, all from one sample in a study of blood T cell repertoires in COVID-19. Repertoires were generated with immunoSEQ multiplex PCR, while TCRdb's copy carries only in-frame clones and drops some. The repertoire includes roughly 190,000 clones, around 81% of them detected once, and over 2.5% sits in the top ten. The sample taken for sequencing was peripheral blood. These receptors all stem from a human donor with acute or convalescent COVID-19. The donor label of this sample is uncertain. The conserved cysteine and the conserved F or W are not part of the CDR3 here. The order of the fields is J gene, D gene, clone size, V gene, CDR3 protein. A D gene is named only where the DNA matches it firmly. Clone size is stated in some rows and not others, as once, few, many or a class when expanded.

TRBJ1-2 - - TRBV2 ASSADKHYGYT
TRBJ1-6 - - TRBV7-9 ASSPQEDGSPLH
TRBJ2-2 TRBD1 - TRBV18 ASSPNRGDTGELF
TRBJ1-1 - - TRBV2 ASSPGFVNTEAF
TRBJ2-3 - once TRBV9 ASSVAGARADTQY
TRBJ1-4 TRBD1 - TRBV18 ASSQIRTGANEKLF
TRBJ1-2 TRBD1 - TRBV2 ASTPDRAYGYT
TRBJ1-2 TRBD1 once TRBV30 AWSGTGTAAHGYT
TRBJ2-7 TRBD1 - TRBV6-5 ASSSEGQGTYEQY
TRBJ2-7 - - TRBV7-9 ASTPSSSTPYEQY
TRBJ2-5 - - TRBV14 ASSRGGSGALRETQY
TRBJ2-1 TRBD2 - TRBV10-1 ASSESGGGPNNEQF
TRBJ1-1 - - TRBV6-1 ASSEARDTKAF
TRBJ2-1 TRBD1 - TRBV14 ASSQRTGGTYNEQF
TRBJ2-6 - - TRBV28 ASSSGAGASGANVLT
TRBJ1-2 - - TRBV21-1 ASHTRTVEGYT
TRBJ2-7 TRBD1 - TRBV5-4 ASSAGAGTGRYEQY
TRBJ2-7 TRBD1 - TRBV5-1 ASSLRPGQSYEQY
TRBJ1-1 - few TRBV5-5 ASSLEGLDTEAF
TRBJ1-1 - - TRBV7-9 ASSSQVDTEAF
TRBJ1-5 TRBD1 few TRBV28 ASSWTGENQPQH
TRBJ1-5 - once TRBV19 ASSIGPQGRQPQH
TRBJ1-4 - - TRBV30 AWSRTDEKLF
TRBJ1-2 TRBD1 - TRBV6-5 ASTPPTDRDGYT
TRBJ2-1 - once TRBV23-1 ASSQSDKCYRELYSYNEQF
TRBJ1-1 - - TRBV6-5 ASSPRVGTEAF
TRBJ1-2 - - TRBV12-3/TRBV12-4 ASSASYIGYT
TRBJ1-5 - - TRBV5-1 ASSLDAGSDQPQH
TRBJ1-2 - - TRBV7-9 ASSEQVLDGYT
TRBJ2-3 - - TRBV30 AWSVQDTQY
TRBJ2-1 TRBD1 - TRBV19 ASSGAGQGAGNEQF
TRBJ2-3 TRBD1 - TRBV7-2 ASSSRQGWPDTQY
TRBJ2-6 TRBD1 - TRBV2 ASTVDRAGANVLT
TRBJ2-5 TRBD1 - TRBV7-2 ASRSTGAKETQY
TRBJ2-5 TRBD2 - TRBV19 ASRLAGAGTQY
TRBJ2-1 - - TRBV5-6 ASRPGGLGYNEQF
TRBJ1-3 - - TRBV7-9 ASSLGGATIY
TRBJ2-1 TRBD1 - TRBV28 ASSLQGARSSYNEQF
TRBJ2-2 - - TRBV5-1 ASSLAGQGNTGELF
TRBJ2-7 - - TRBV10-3 AISESVAGMGEQY
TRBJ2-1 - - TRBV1 TSSVGGDEQF
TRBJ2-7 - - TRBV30 AWSVGRGTYEQY